These T cell receptor beta chains were read from a single sample in a study of CD8 T cells in Susac syndrome. TCRdb itself ran the immunoSEQ multiplex PCR reads through MiXCR, one entry per CDR3 protein. In the table there are some 130,000 distinct CDR3 sequences, 95% of which are singletons. Sequencing used CD8+ T cells from PBMCs. Receptors were obtained from a human donor with Susac syndrome. Both conserved end residues are part of each CDR3. Fields, in order: V gene, clone size, D gene, J gene, CDR3 DNA, CDR3 protein. A D gene is named only where the DNA matches it firmly. Clone size is given for some rows only: seen once, a few or many times, or a class if the clone is expanded.

TRBV27	NA	TRBD1	TRBJ1-2	TGTGCCAGCAGTTTATCGACAGGGCCCAGCTATGGCTACACCTTC	CASSLSTGPSYGYTF
TRBV3-1	NA	NA	TRBJ2-7	TGTGCCAGCAGCCCCAGGTACTCCTACGAGCAGTACTTC	CASSPRYSYEQYF
TRBV4-1	NA	NA	TRBJ2-7	TGCGCCAGCAGCCATTCTTCCGGGGAGCAGTACTTC	CASSHSSGEQYF
TRBV14	NA	NA	TRBJ1-2	TGTGCCAGCAGCCAGGTTACAGGCGTGGAGGGCTACACCTTC	CASSQVTGVEGYTF
TRBV10-3	NA	TRBD1	TRBJ2-7	TGTGCCATCAGTGAGGTGGCAGGGGGCCAAGAGCAGTACTTC	CAISEVAGGQEQYF
TRBV15	NA	TRBD1	TRBJ2-7	TGTGCCACCAGCGACAGGGGGATCTCCTACGAGCAGTACTTC	CATSDRGISYEQYF
TRBV12-3/TRBV12-4	NA	NA	TRBJ1-2	TGTGCCAGCAGTTTTACATCCGGCTACACCTTC	CASSFTSGYTF
TRBV5-1	NA	TRBD1	TRBJ1-1	TGCGCCAGCAGCATAGGCCACCGGGACAGGGAGGAGAACACTGAAGCTTTCTTT	CASSIGHRDREENTEAFF
TRBV6-5	NA	TRBD2	TRBJ2-1	TGTGCCAGCAGTTATGCGGGAGGGGGATACAATGAGCAGTTCTTC	CASSYAGGGYNEQFF
TRBV20-1	NA	TRBD1	TRBJ2-3	TGCAGTGCTAAGGACAGGGAGACCCATGCCTCAGCAGATACGCAGTATTTT	CSAKDRETHASADTQYF
TRBV5-1	NA	TRBD1	TRBJ1-1	TGCGCCAGCAGCTTTCCGGAGGACAGGGTCGCCATGAACACTGAAGCTTTCTTT	CASSFPEDRVAMNTEAFF
TRBV20-1	NA	NA	TRBJ1-5	TGCAGTGCCAGGTCAGGGAATAGTCAGCCCCAGCATTTT	CSARSGNSQPQHF
TRBV19	NA	TRBD1	TRBJ1-2	TGTGCCAGTACTATATTTCAGGGGGATAACTATGGCTACACCTTC	CASTIFQGDNYGYTF
TRBV9	NA	TRBD1	TRBJ2-7	TGTGCCAGCAGCGTAGGGGGACAGCTCTACGAGCAGTACTTC	CASSVGGQLYEQYF
TRBV10-3	NA	NA	TRBJ2-7	TGTGCCATCAGGGACGACTACGAGCAGTACTTC	CAIRDDYEQYF
TRBV4-1	NA	NA	TRBJ1-1	TGCGCCAGCAGCCAAGAAATAGGCCGAGGGGCTGAAGCTTTCTTT	CASSQEIGRGAEAFF
TRBV28	NA	NA	TRBJ2-1	TGTGCCAGCAGTTTTGACGGGAGTCCCTACAATGAGCAGTTCTTC	CASSFDGSPYNEQFF
TRBV6-5	NA	NA	TRBJ1-5	TGTGCCAGCAGTGTACGAGACAGTGACAATCAGCCCCAGCATTTT	CASSVRDSDNQPQHF
TRBV9	NA	NA	TRBJ1-1	TGTGCCAGCAGCTCGGAACAGGTACTTCTGAACACTGAAGCTTTCTTT	CASSSEQVLLNTEAFF
TRBV5-4	NA	TRBD1	TRBJ2-2	TGTGCCACTCATTCCAGGGGGTACACCGGGGAGCTGTTTTTT	CATHSRGYTGELFF
TRBV19	NA	TRBD1	TRBJ2-7	TGTGCCAGTAGTACTTCGACAGGGTCCCACGAGCAGTACTTC	CASSTSTGSHEQYF
TRBV20-1	once	TRBD2	TRBJ2-2	TGCAGTGCTAGAGATACCGGGCTAGCGGGAGTATTGGACACCGGGGAGCTGTTTTTT	CSARDTGLAGVLDTGELFF
TRBV20-1	NA	NA	TRBJ2-2	TGCAGTGCTAGTGACAGGCCGAACACCGGGGAGCTGTTTTTT	CSASDRPNTGELFF
TRBV5-1	NA	TRBD2	TRBJ2-3	TGCGCCAGCAGCTCGGGTTGGGGGGGACTCAACACAGATACGCAGTATTTT	CASSSGWGGLNTDTQYF
TRBV14	once	NA	TRBJ2-5	TGTGCCAGCAGCCAAGATACAGTCCAAGAGACCCAGTACTTC	CASSQDTVQETQYF
TRBV27	few	NA	TRBJ1-2	TGTGCCAGCAGTTTAGGGCAGGGTGCCTATGGCTACACCTTC	CASSLGQGAYGYTF
TRBV9	NA	TRBD2	TRBJ2-5	TGTGCCAGCAGCGCTAGCGGGAGCCCCCAAGAGACCCAGTACTTC	CASSASGSPQETQYF
TRBV7-9	NA	NA	TRBJ1-2	TGTGCCAGCAGCGATGACAGGCGACTATATGGCTACACCTTC	CASSDDRRLYGYTF
TRBV25-1	NA	NA	TRBJ1-1	TGTGCCAGCAGCCGGGGCGGTCTTAGAGGAGCTTTCTTT	CASSRGGLRGAFF
TRBV5-1	NA	NA	TRBJ1-1	TGCGCCAGCAGCCCCGAGGGGGGGCTAGAGACTGAAGCTTTCTTT	CASSPEGGLETEAFF
TRBV28	NA	NA	TRBJ2-1	TGTGCCAGCATAAGTAGAGCGGGTCACAATGAGCAGTTCTTC	CASISRAGHNEQFF
TRBV27	NA	NA	TRBJ2-1	TGTGCCAGCAGTTTTTCCCCCCTTTTGGCAGAGAGAGACAATGAGCAGTTCTTC	CASSFSPLLAERDNEQFF
TRBV29-1	NA	NA	TRBJ2-1	TGCAGCGTTGATCCGGGTCTAACGTCCTACAATGAGCAGTTCTTC	CSVDPGLTSYNEQFF
TRBV3-1	NA	NA	TRBJ1-2	TGTGCCAGCAGCCAGAGAGACAGCCGGGTAGATGGCTACACCTTC	CASSQRDSRVDGYTF
TRBV12-3/TRBV12-4	NA	NA	TRBJ2-1	TGTGCCAGCAGTTTTGGTTTAAATGAGCAGTTCTTC	CASSFGLNEQFF
TRBV7-9	NA	NA	TRBJ2-2	TGTGCCAGCAGCGAGACAGGCGGGGAGCTGTTTTTT	CASSETGGELFF
TRBV12-3/TRBV12-4	NA	TRBD2	TRBJ2-3	TGTGCCAGCAGTACGGGACTAGCGGGAGCTGGAGATACGCAGTATTTT	CASSTGLAGAGDTQYF
TRBV7-9	NA	TRBD2	TRBJ2-1	TGTGCCAGCAGCTTAGCAGCGGGAGAGGTGAATGAGCAGTTCTTC	CASSLAAGEVNEQFF